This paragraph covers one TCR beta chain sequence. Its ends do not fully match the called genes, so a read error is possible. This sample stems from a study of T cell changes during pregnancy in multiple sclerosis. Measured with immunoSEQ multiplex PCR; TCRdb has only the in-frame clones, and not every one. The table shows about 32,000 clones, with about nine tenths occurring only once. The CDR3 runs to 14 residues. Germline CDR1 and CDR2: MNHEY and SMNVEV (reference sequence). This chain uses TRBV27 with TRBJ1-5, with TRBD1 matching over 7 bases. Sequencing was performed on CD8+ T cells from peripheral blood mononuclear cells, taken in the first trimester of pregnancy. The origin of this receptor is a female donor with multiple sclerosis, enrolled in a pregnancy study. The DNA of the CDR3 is TGTGCCAGCAGGTTATCAGGGGGTAATCAGCCCCAGCATTTT. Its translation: CASRLSGGNQPQHF.